Each of the 15 T cell receptor beta chains below was sequenced from the same sample in a study of T cell responses to AZD1222 COVID-19 vaccine. Profiled with immunoSEQ multiplex PCR; TCRdb holds only in-frame clones, not every one. The sample yields more than 90,000 clones, 88% seen once. Sequences were derived from peripheral blood, sampled 28 days after the second AZD1222 dose. Source of these receptors: an adult who received the AZD1222 COVID-19 vaccine.

The V gene is TRBV5-1, the J gene TRBJ1-6; D remains unclear. Per the germline V gene, CDR1 is SGHRS and CDR2 is YFSETQ. Trimming cost V 0 bases and J 10 bases, with 8 bases left between them. The CDR3 runs to 13 residues. CDR3 sequence: CASSLAMDSPLHF. The CDR3 nucleotides read TGCGCCAGCAGCTTGGCCATGGACTCACCCCTCCACTTT.

The genes are TRBV30 and TRBJ2-3; no clear D gene. This CDR3 spans 14 amino acids. V lost 2 bases to trimming and J lost 6 bases, with 15 bases between them. Germline CDR1 and CDR2: GTSNPN and SVGIG (reference sequence). The DNA for the CDR3 is TGTGCCTGGAGTACCACTGGAAGTTCCGATACGCAGTATTTT. Amino acids: CAWSTTGSSDTQYF.

V usage is TRBV6-2 or TRBV6-3 and J usage is TRBJ2-1; tentatively, D is TRBD2 (6 bases). CDR1 MNHEY and CDR2 SVGEGT come from the germline V gene. The V gene lost 5 bases and the J gene lost 7 bases, with 12 bases spanning the gap. The CDR3 sequence is 13 residues long. The CDR3 is CASSGDWGNEQFF. The CDR3 DNA sequence: TGTGCCAGCAGTGGGGACTGGGGGAATGAGCAGTTCTTC.

The V and J genes are TRBV12-5 and TRBJ2-1; maybe TRBD1 (5 bases). Germline V gene lookup returns CDR1 LGHNT and CDR2 FRNRAP. The CDR3 totals 16 residues. V was trimmed by 0 bases and J by 2 bases, leaving 11 bases between them. CDR3 region: CASGLVGQGPYNEQFF. The CDR3, as DNA: TGTGCTAGTGGTTTGGTAGGGCAGGGTCCCTACAATGAGCAGTTCTTC. The variable domain in full, completed from reference TRBV12-5 and TRBJ2-1, reads DARVTQTPRHKVTEMGQEVTMRCQPILGHNTVFWYRQTMMQGLELLAYFRNRAPLDDSGMPKDRFSAEMPDATLATLKIQPSEPRDSAVYFCASGLVGQGPYNEQFFGPGTRLTVL.

This rearrangement joins TRBV5-4 to TRBJ1-2; 8 nucleotides align to TRBD1. This CDR3 contains 12 residues. The V and J ends lost 9 bases and 4 bases, in that order; junction bases with no gene match: 5. Germline V gene lookup returns CDR1 SGHNT and CDR2 YYREEE (reference sequence). CDR3 protein: CAITTGVYGYTF. CDR3 DNA sequence: TGTGCCATAACGACAGGGGTCTATGGCTACACCTTC.

The chain has TRBV7-9 and TRBJ1-1; 9 bases fit TRBD1. CDR1 and CDR2 from the germline V gene are SEHNR and FQNEAQ (reference sequence). The V gene end was trimmed by 5 bases and the J gene end by 6 bases; junction bases not matched to a gene: 10. The length of the CDR3 is 15 residues. The CDR3 bases are TGTGCCAGCAGCGCTACCGGGACAGGGTGGGCTGAAGCTTTCTTT. It codes for CASSATGTGWAEAFF.

The chain links TRBV6-4 to TRBJ1-4; D not certain. Germline assignment: CDR1 MRHNA and CDR2 SNTAGT. With 0 bases removed from V and 8 bases from J, the gap between germline ends came to 10 bases. The CDR3 length is 14 residues. The CDR3 sequence is CASSDSDTSEKLFF. The CDR3 region has the DNA TGTGCCAGCAGTGACTCAGACACGTCGGAAAAACTGTTTTTT.

The chain is built from TRBV19 and TRBJ1-3; D gene uncertain. Per the germline V gene, CDR1 is LNHDA and CDR2 is SQIVND (reference sequence). The CDR3 spans 13 residues. Trimming took off 6 bases at V and 0 bases at J, with 6 bases between the two ends. The CDR3 protein is CASRPTSGNTIYF. As DNA, the CDR3 is TGTGCCAGTAGGCCAACCTCTGGAAACACCATATATTTT.

The J gene is TRBJ1-1, the V gene TRBV6-5, with D possibly being TRBD1 (5 bases). CDR1 is MNHEY and CDR2 is SVGAGI in the germline V gene. Trimming stripped 2 bases from V and 3 bases from J, with 10 bases between. This CDR3 has 14 residues. The CDR3 DNA follows: TGTGCCAGCAGTTACAGGCTAGGGGACACTGAAGCTTTCTTT. Residues: CASSYRLGDTEAFF.

V is TRBV10-3 and J is TRBJ1-1, with D hard to call. CDR3 length equals 13 residues. Trimming took off 4 bases at V and 2 bases at J, with 8 bases between the two ends. Germline lookup yields CDR1 ENHRY and CDR2 SYGVKD. The CDR3 DNA follows: TGTGCCATCAGTGTAGGGTCCAACACTGAAGCTTTCTTT. Translating it yields CAISVGSNTEAFF.

The chain is built from TRBV28 and TRBJ2-7; D may match TRBD1 or TRBD2 (5 bases each). V gave up 2 bases and J gave up 0 bases, with 8 bases separating them. Germline CDR1 reads MDHEN; CDR2 reads SYDVKM. This CDR3 region has 14 residues. The CDR3 sequence: CASSLGGISYEQYF. The CDR3 coding sequence is TGTGCCAGCAGTTTAGGGGGAATCTCCTACGAGCAGTACTTC.

The rearrangement joins TRBV19 to TRBJ2-5; 9 bases align to TRBD1. The CDR3 totals 16 residues. Germline CDR1 and CDR2: LNHDA and SQIVND (reference sequence). The junction had 10 bases not matched to a gene; V was cut back by 6 bases and J by 2 bases. The CDR3 sequence is CASRVSHGTGQETQYF. CDR3 bases: TGTGCCAGTAGGGTTTCCCACGGGACAGGGCAAGAGACCCAGTACTTC.

The J gene is TRBJ2-2, the V gene TRBV4-1; 16 bases agree with TRBD2. With 4 bases clipped from V and 4 bases from J, the junction kept 12 bases outside the gene matches. CDR3 size: 20 residues. Per the germline V gene, CDR1 is MGHRA and CDR2 is YSYEKL. CDR3 nucleotide sequence: TGCGCCAGCAGCCCCCTGGGACTAGCGGGAGGGCCGGGTAGCACCGGGGAGCTGTTTTTT. Its translation is CASSPLGLAGGPGSTGELFF.

The V and J genes are TRBV28 and TRBJ2-3; TRBD2 matches 10 bases. The CDR3 sequence is 16 residues long. Losses at the gene ends were 3 bases for V and 5 bases for J; bases not matched to a gene: 8. The V gene's germline CDR1 is MDHEN and CDR2 SYDVKM. DNA of the CDR3: TGTGCCAGCAGTTTTCAAGCGGGAGGGCCAGGAGATACGCAGTATTTT. Translating gives CASSFQAGGPGDTQYF.

The rearrangement uses TRBV5-8 and TRBJ2-7; no reliable D call. Germline lookup yields CDR1 SGHTS and CDR2 YDEGEE. V lost 2 bases and J lost 6, with 6 bases in between. This CDR3 is 11 amino acids long. In DNA, the CDR3 is TGTGCCAGCAGCTTTGGGCTCGAGCAGTACTTC. Protein sequence: CASSFGLEQYF.